The 24 T cell receptor beta chains presented below share a single source sample, sequenced in a study of cytomegalovirus exposure and HLA in healthy donors. Assay used: immunoSEQ multiplex PCR; TCRdb lists only in-frame clones, some missing. The sample holds over 250,000 clones, approximately 86% seen once. The specimen sequenced was PBMCs. These receptors came from a woman younger than 30 in good health and CMV-seronegative.

The chain employs TRBV9 and TRBJ1-2, with 7 nucleotides matching TRBD1. The trim removed 0 bases at V and 3 bases at J, leaving 5 bases unmatched. The CDR3 contains 15 residues. The germline gives CDR1 SGDLS, CDR2 YYNGEE. The CDR3 region is CASSVGGRGDYGYTF. CDR3 nucleotide sequence: TGTGCCAGCAGCGTAGGAGGCAGGGGGGACTATGGCTACACCTTC.

The rearrangement joins TRBV5-1 to TRBJ1-2; the match to TRBD1 covers 7 bases. Germline CDR1 reads SGHRS; CDR2 reads YFSETQ. V trimming: 2 bases; J trimming: 2 bases; junction bases outside the gene matches: 9. The CDR3 runs 16 residues. CDR3: CASSLQTGVANYGYTF. The CDR3 coding sequence is TGCGCCAGCAGCTTACAAACAGGGGTCGCAAACTATGGCTACACCTTC.

This chain connects TRBV10-3 to TRBJ2-7; 8 bases line up with TRBD1. CDR3 size: 13 residues. Unmatched junction bases numbered 2, after V lost 4 bases and J lost 3 bases. CDR1 is ENHRY, CDR2 SYGVKD, per germline. The CDR3 DNA sequence: TGTGCCATCAGTGGACAGGGGAACTACGAGCAGTACTTC. Its protein product is CAISGQGNYEQYF.

V gene TRBV15 combines with J gene TRBJ2-7, with D possibly being TRBD1 (5 bases). Trimming took 5 bases from V and 4 from J, leaving 12 bases between them. Germline V gene sequence: CDR1 LNHNV, CDR2 YYDKDF (reference sequence). This CDR3 is built from 13 residues. The CDR3, as DNA: TGTGCCACCAGCCAGCGACAGAAATACGAGCAGTACTTC. Protein sequence: CATSQRQKYEQYF.

The chain recombines TRBV4-1 with TRBJ2-7; 11 bases agree with TRBD2. The V segment lost 2 bases and the J segment 5 bases; nucleotides outside the gene matches: 23. The length of the CDR3 is 21 residues. Germline assignment: CDR1 MGHRA and CDR2 YSYEKL. In DNA form, the CDR3 reads TGCGCCAGCAGCCAAATGGGAAAGATATCTAGCGGGGGGCCAAAGGAGGACGAGCAGTACTTC. It translates to CASSQMGKISSGGPKEDEQYF.

This rearrangement joins TRBV5-4 to TRBJ2-3, with D hard to call. V was trimmed by 5 bases and J by 1 base, leaving 14 bases between them. The CDR3 is 15 amino acids. Per the germline V gene, CDR1 is SGHNT and CDR2 is YYREEE (reference sequence). The CDR3 is CASRPDQSGTDTQYF. CDR3 coding DNA: TGTGCCAGCAGACCCGACCAAAGCGGCACAGATACGCAGTATTTT. Based on the CDR3 plus reference TRBV5-4 and TRBJ2-3, the full variable domain is ETGVTQSPTHLIKTRGQQVTLRCSSQSGHNTVSWYQQALGQGPQFIFQYYREEENGRGNFPPRFSGLQFPNYSSELNVNALELDDSALYLCASRPDQSGTDTQYFGPGTRLTVL.

This clone was detected many times. The sample carries other DNA sequences with the same CDR3. This chain uses TRBV7-9 with TRBJ1-4; 7 positions match TRBD1. CDR1 is SEHNR, CDR2 FQNEAQ, per germline (reference sequence). CDR3 length: 14 residues. V trimming: 5 bases; J trimming: 8 bases; junction bases outside the gene matches: 8. The CDR3 loop is CASSPTVQGEKLFF. CDR3 nucleotides: TGTGCCAGCAGCCCCACTGTACAGGGGGAAAAACTGTTTTTT.

V and J are TRBV29-1 and TRBJ2-2, with 11 positions matching TRBD2. The CDR3 spans 15 residues. The V gene's germline CDR1 is SQVTM and CDR2 ANQGSEA. Unmatched junction bases numbered 9, after V lost 6 bases and J lost 6 bases. The CDR3, as DNA: TGCAGCGTCCATAGCGGGAGGGCCTCGGCCGGGGAGCTGTTTTTT. Protein: CSVHSGRASAGELFF.

This sequence joins TRBV28 and TRBJ2-1; TRBD1 matches 8 bases. The CDR3 is 14 residues long. V shed 2 bases and J 9 bases; nucleotides not matched to a gene: 6. The germline CDR1 and CDR2 sequences are MDHEN and SYDVKM. The CDR3 is CASSLQGARFEQFF. CDR3 DNA sequence: TGTGCCAGCAGTTTACAGGGGGCGCGGTTTGAGCAGTTCTTC.

The chain couples TRBV5-4 to TRBJ2-7; 10 positions agree with TRBD2. This CDR3 has 17 residues. CDR1 and CDR2 (germline): SGHNT, YYREEE (reference sequence). Trimming cost V 4 bases and J 3 bases; bases outside gene matches: 13. This CDR3 reads CASSKNTGTSAVYEQYF. The DNA of the CDR3 is TGTGCCAGCAGCAAGAACACCGGGACTAGCGCAGTCTACGAGCAGTACTTC.

The chain has TRBV29-1 and TRBJ1-5; 12 bases fit TRBD1. The V and J ends lost 6 bases and 7 bases, in that order; junction bases with no gene match: 4. Germline CDR1 SQVTM, CDR2 ANQGSEA. The CDR3 extends over 13 amino acids. The CDR3 loop is CSVGQGARQPQHF. In DNA, the CDR3 is TGCAGCGTGGGACAGGGGGCACGGCAGCCCCAGCATTTT.

CDR3 sequence: CASSHGGTYEQYF. The CDR3 DNA reads TGTGCCAGCAGCCACGGGGGAACCTACGAGCAGTACTTC. The chain uses TRBV11-3 and TRBJ2-7, with D possibly being TRBD2 (6 bases). The CDR3 covers 13 residues. Per the germline V gene, CDR1 is SGHNT and CDR2 is YENEEA. V lost 5 bases and J 2 bases, leaving 10 bases between the germline ends. The full variable domain, with the rest looked up from reference TRBV11-3 and TRBJ2-7, is EAGVVQSPRYKIIEKKQPVAFWCNPISGHNTLYWYLQNLGQGPELLIRYENEEAVDDSQLPKDRFSAERLKGVDSTLKIQPAELGDSAVYLCASSHGGTYEQYFGPGTRLTVT.

The J gene is TRBJ2-1, the V gene TRBV9, with TRBD2 matching over 12 bases. The ends lost 2 bases at V and 0 bases at J; junction bases unmatched: 3. The CDR3 contains 17 residues. Per germline, CDR1 SGDLS and CDR2 YYNGEE. The CDR3 here is CASSVTSGGFSYNEQFF. The CDR3, as DNA: TGTGCCAGCAGCGTGACTAGCGGGGGATTCTCCTACAATGAGCAGTTCTTC.

This rearrangement joins TRBV27 to TRBJ2-7; the D gene is possibly TRBD2 (6 bases). The CDR3 is 14 amino acids. Trimming left V 5 bases short and J 0 bases short, with 11 bases between. From germline, CDR1 is MNHEY and CDR2 SMNVEV (reference sequence). The CDR3 is CASSPRTTSYEQYF. In DNA form, the CDR3 reads TGTGCCAGCAGTCCCAGGACTACCTCCTACGAGCAGTACTTC.

This chain joins TRBV30 and TRBJ1-5; 8 nucleotides match TRBD1. The CDR3 has 13 amino acids. J was trimmed by 0 bases and V by 8 bases; bases with no gene match: 3. Germline-derived CDR1 and CDR2 are GTSNPN and SVGIG (reference sequence). The CDR3 nucleotides are TGTGCCGCGGGACAGGATAGCAATCAGCCCCAGCATTTT. As protein: CAAGQDSNQPQHF.

The chain has TRBV18 and TRBJ2-7; 9 positions agree with TRBD2. The germline V gene encodes CDR1 KGHSH and CDR2 LQKENI. The CDR3 runs to 16 residues. V lost 3 bases and J lost 4; bases outside the gene matches: 10. DNA for the CDR3: TGTGCCAGCTCACCGGGCTTGGGACTAGCTGCTTACGAGCAGTACTTC. The encoded protein is CASSPGLGLAAYEQYF.

This rearrangement joins TRBV6-5 to TRBJ2-7; D is unclear. The germline V and J ends were trimmed by 5 bases and 0 bases, with 11 bases remaining between them. The CDR3 has 14 residues. Germline assignment: CDR1 MNHEY and CDR2 SVGAGI. The CDR3 DNA sequence: TGTGCCAGCAGTCGAACTACTTACTCCTACGAGCAGTACTTC. Translated: CASSRTTYSYEQYF.

This chain connects TRBV18 to TRBJ1-5; TRBD1 aligns across 11 bases. This CDR3 has 15 amino acids. J was trimmed by 4 bases and V by 3 bases; bases with no gene match: 2. CDR1 and CDR2 (germline): KGHSH, LQKENI. The CDR3 sequence is CASSPGQGENQPQHF. CDR3 bases: TGTGCCAGCTCACCGGGACAGGGGGAGAATCAGCCCCAGCATTTT. Based on the CDR3 plus reference TRBV18 and TRBJ1-5, the full variable domain is NAGVMQNPRHLVRRRGQEARLRCSPMKGHSHVYWYRQLPEEGLKFMVYLQKENIIDESGMPKERFSAEFPKEGPSILRIQQVVRGDSAAYFCASSPGQGENQPQHFGDGTRLSIL.

The rearrangement uses TRBV6-1 and TRBJ2-7, with no clear D. Looked up from germline, CDR1 is MNHNS and CDR2 is SASEGT. CDR3 size: 12 residues. Trimming left V 5 bases short and J 0 bases short, with 5 bases between. This chain's CDR3 is CASSTVSYEQYF. Written as DNA, the CDR3 is TGTGCCAGCAGTACAGTCTCCTACGAGCAGTACTTC.

The V call is TRBV27, the J call TRBJ1-2, with D possibly TRBD1 on 5 matching bases. Germline V gene sequence: CDR1 MNHEY, CDR2 SMNVEV (reference sequence). Between the trimmed V and J ends, which lost 6 bases and 5 bases, there was a span of 16 bases. This CDR3 is 14 amino acids long. The CDR3 is CASRSSGQGYGYTF. For the CDR3, the DNA is TGTGCCAGCAGGAGCTCAGGGCAGGGATATGGCTACACCTTC.

This rearrangement joins TRBV5-1 to TRBJ1-2; D perhaps matches TRBD1 (5 bases). Germline values: CDR1 SGHRS, CDR2 YFSETQ. V lost 4 bases, J lost 0 bases, and 13 bases lay in between. The CDR3 covers 15 residues. DNA of the CDR3: TGCGCCAGCAGCCGGGAGGGGCCTCCTAACTATGGCTACACCTTC. Translation: CASSREGPPNYGYTF. Together with reference TRBV5-1 and TRBJ1-2, the CDR3 gives the full variable domain: KAGVTQTPRYLIKTRGQQVTLSCSPISGHRSVSWYQQTPGQGLQFLFEYFSETQRNKGNFPGRFSGRQFSNSRSEMNVSTLELGDSALYLCASSREGPPNYGYTFGSGTRLTVV.

This clone was observed once. This chain uses TRBV7-6 with TRBJ1-2; 11 bases align to TRBD1. The CDR3 is 14 residues long. J was trimmed by 7 bases and V by 5 bases; bases with no gene match: 6. CDR1 is SGHVS and CDR2 is FNYEAQ in the germline V gene. Here the CDR3 DNA reads TGTGCCAGCAGCACCGGACAGGGGGCATTTGGCTACACCTTC. Its protein is CASSTGQGAFGYTF.

On this clone: In the same sample, other DNA sequences code for this CDR3. The CDR3 sequence: CAISESTVYEQYF. Here the CDR3 DNA reads TGTGCCATCAGTGAGTCGACAGTCTACGAGCAGTACTTC. J is TRBJ2-7 and V is TRBV10-3; TRBD1 might be the D (5 bases). The ends were cut back, 0 bases at V and 3 bases at J, with 6 bases in the middle. There are 13 residues in the CDR3. The germline CDR1 and CDR2 sequences are ENHRY and SYGVKD.

For the CDR3, the DNA is TGTGCCAGCAGTGTTCCGGGTCTCGCCCCAGATACGCAGTATTTT. This sequence encodes CASSVPGLAPDTQYF. The V gene is TRBV6-1, the J gene TRBJ2-3; unclear D gene. This CDR3 comprises 15 residues. The V gene lost 4 bases and the J gene lost 4 bases, with 15 bases spanning the gap. Germline CDR1 is MNHNS and CDR2 is SASEGT.